The 10 T cell receptor beta chains given below trace back to one sample, sequenced in a study of blood T cell repertoires in COVID-19. The assay was immunoSEQ multiplex PCR, and TCRdb's table has in-frame clones only and misses some. The data contain 190,000 or so clones, about 81% of them singletons. The source material was peripheral blood. All receptors come from an elderly woman with COVID-19, enrolled during active disease.

The CDR3 spells CASMRAPYEQYF. The CDR3 nucleotides read TGTGCCAGCATGAGGGCACCCTACGAGCAGTACTTC. V and J are TRBV2 and TRBJ2-7; tentatively, D is TRBD2 (5 bases). Trimming took 7 bases from V and 2 from J, leaving 9 bases between them. The CDR3 extends over 12 amino acids. Germline CDR1 and CDR2: SNHLY and FYNNEI.

V usage is TRBV5-1 and J usage is TRBJ2-2, with 14 bases fitting TRBD2. Germline loops: CDR1 SGHRS, CDR2 YFSETQ. With V trimmed by 4 bases and J by 1 base, 9 bases remained unmatched. The CDR3 has 19 residues. The CDR3, as DNA: TGCGCCAGCAGCGCCTCCGGGACTAGCGGGAGAAGGAACACCGGGGAGCTGTTTTTT. Its protein is CASSASGTSGRRNTGELFF.

The rearrangement uses TRBV29-1 and TRBJ2-5; 11 bases agree with TRBD1. Germline CDR1 SQVTM, CDR2 ANQGSEA. Losses at the gene ends were 6 bases for V and 4 bases for J; bases not matched to a gene: 7. The CDR3 is 14 residues long. CDR3 region: CSVTDRGRGETQYF. CDR3 coding DNA: TGCAGCGTAACGGACAGGGGGCGCGGAGAGACCCAGTACTTC.

V is TRBV28 and J is TRBJ1-2; 11 nucleotides align to TRBD1. With V trimmed by 6 bases and J by 8 bases, 8 bases remained unmatched. Germline values: CDR1 MDHEN, CDR2 SYDVKM. This CDR3 spans 14 amino acids. CDR3 DNA: TGTGCCAGCAGGAGGACAGGGGGCGTAAGGGGCTACACCTTC. Residues: CASRRTGGVRGYTF.

The chain combines TRBV6-5 with TRBJ2-7; the match to TRBD2 covers 11 bases. V trimming: 7 bases; J trimming: 4 bases; junction bases outside the gene matches: 3. Germline V gene data show CDR1 as MNHEY and CDR2 as SVGAGI. The CDR3 has 13 amino acids. CDR3 sequence reads: CASTLAGGYEQYF. The CDR3 DNA follows: TGTGCCAGCACGCTAGCGGGAGGTTACGAGCAGTACTTC.

This chain uses TRBV2 with TRBJ1-6, with 9 bases that match TRBD1. Trimming cost V 7 bases and J 7 bases; bases outside gene matches: 8. CDR1 and CDR2 from the germline V gene are SNHLY and FYNNEI. This CDR3 region has 15 residues. CDR3 nucleotides: TGTGCCAGCAACTGGTCGGGACAGGGAAATTCACCCCTCCACTTT. Protein sequence: CASNWSGQGNSPLHF.

The chain uses TRBV29-1 and TRBJ2-5, with D perhaps matching TRBD1 (5 bases). The length of the CDR3 is 12 residues. Germline V CDR1 and CDR2: SQVTM, ANQGSEA. V was cut by 4 bases and J by 4 bases, with 10 bases left in between. CDR3: CSVVVRGETQYF. The CDR3 DNA reads as TGCAGCGTTGTAGTTAGGGGAGAGACCCAGTACTTC.

V gene TRBV9 combines with J gene TRBJ2-7, with TRBD2 identical over 8 bases. The length of the CDR3 is 15 residues. The V segment lost 0 bases and the J segment 2 bases; nucleotides outside the gene matches: 4. Per the germline V gene, CDR1 is SGDLS and CDR2 is YYNGEE. The CDR3 bases are TGTGCCAGCAGCGTAGCTCCGGGGGGGACCTACGAGCAGTACTTC. It encodes CASSVAPGGTYEQYF.

This clone was counted between two and nine times. This CDR3 reads CASSLWQGGEQYF. DNA of the CDR3: TGTGCCAGCAGTTTATGGCAGGGCGGCGAGCAGTACTTC. The chain combines TRBV12-3 or TRBV12-4 with TRBJ2-7, with a possible D match to TRBD1 (5 bases). CDR3 length: 13 residues. Trimming stripped 2 bases from V and 6 bases from J, with 11 bases between.

The chain has TRBV18 and TRBJ2-1, with TRBD2 as a possible D gene (5 bases). The CDR3 is 16 amino acids. In germline, CDR1 is KGHSH, CDR2 LQKENI. Trimming took off 6 bases at V and 2 bases at J, with 17 bases between the two ends. CDR3 DNA: TGTGCCAGCTCCTCAGCGGAGAGGGTAACCTACAATGAGCAGTTCTTC. This translates into CASSSAERVTYNEQFF. The full variable domain, rest sourced from reference TRBV18 and TRBJ2-1, is NAGVMQNPRHLVRRRGQEARLRCSPMKGHSHVYWYRQLPEEGLKFMVYLQKENIIDESGMPKERFSAEFPKEGPSILRIQQVVRGDSAAYFCASSSAERVTYNEQFFGPGTRLTVL.